These T cell receptor beta chains were read from a single sample in a study of blood T cell repertoires in COVID-19. The table came from immunoSEQ multiplex PCR; TCRdb's copy has only in-frame clones and leaves some out. The data contain roughly 64,000 clones, more than 75% of them seen just once; the ten biggest clones take up approximately 5.1%. The sequencing input was peripheral blood. The receptors were sampled from a human donor in a cohort sampled during active COVID-19. The CDR3 runs from the conserved cysteine through the conserved F or W. Each record gives: D gene, J gene, clone size, V gene, CDR3 DNA, CDR3 protein. D genes are given only for firm matches. Where a row states a size, it is once, few, many or the class of an expanded clone; other rows omit it.

- TRBJ1-6 - TRBV28 TGTGCCAGCAGGGACAGTGAAGTTAATTCACCCCTCCACTTT CASRDSEVNSPLHF
TRBD1 TRBJ2-7 few TRBV7-9 TGTGCCAGCAGCTTAGCTTTGGGGGAGGGACAGGGAAACTCCTACGAGCAGTACTTC CASSLALGEGQGNSYEQYF
- TRBJ2-2 - TRBV18 TGTGCCAGCTCACCACCTTGGGACATTAACACCGGGGAGCTGTTTTTT CASSPPWDINTGELFF
TRBD2 TRBJ2-3 once TRBV7-8 TGTGCCAGCAGCTTAGAACGGGCTAGCGGGGCCACAGATACGCAGTATTTT CASSLERASGATDTQYF
- TRBJ1-1 - TRBV5-5 TGTGCCAGCAGCTTTGGGCAGGGTATGAACACTGAAGCTTTCTTT CASSFGQGMNTEAFF
TRBD2 TRBJ2-3 - TRBV4-1 TGCGCCAGCAGCCCTAGCGGGGGGGCATCAGATACGCAGTATTTT CASSPSGGASDTQYF
TRBD1 TRBJ2-3 - TRBV11-2 TGTGCCAGCAGCCCATGGGGACAGGGGGGCACAGATACGCAGTATTTT CASSPWGQGGTDTQYF
TRBD1 TRBJ2-7 - TRBV29-1 TGCAGCGTAGGAGACAGGGGGCTTCCCTACGAGCAGTACTTC CSVGDRGLPYEQYF
TRBD2 TRBJ2-1 - TRBV6-5 TGTGCCAGCACCCGCACGGGGGGACCATACAATGAGCAGTTCTTC CASTRTGGPYNEQFF
TRBD2 TRBJ2-3 - TRBV2 TGTGCCAGCAGCATTAGCGGGGGAACAGATACGCAGTATTTT CASSISGGTDTQYF
- TRBJ2-5 few TRBV5-4 TGTGCCAGCAGCTGGAGTTGGATGCAAGAGACCCAGTACTTC CASSWSWMQETQYF
TRBD1 TRBJ1-5 once TRBV9 TGTGCCAGCAGCGTGGGAGGACAGGGGACGGATCAGCCCCAGCATTTT CASSVGGQGTDQPQHF
TRBD1 TRBJ2-7 - TRBV2 TGTGCCAGCAGCGTTCCGGGACAGGGCTCGGACGAGCAGTACTTC CASSVPGQGSDEQYF
- TRBJ2-3 - TRBV29-1 TGCAGCGTTGAAGGAGGGGGGGGTGGAGATACGCAGTATTTT CSVEGGGGGDTQYF
TRBD1 TRBJ2-2 - TRBV19 TGTGCCAGTAGTTCCGGGACAGCCGACACCGGGGAGCTGTTTTTT CASSSGTADTGELFF
- TRBJ2-1 - TRBV7-2 TGTGCCAGCAGCTTAGTGCGGGGCTCCTACAATGAGCAGTTCTTC CASSLVRGSYNEQFF
TRBD1 TRBJ1-5 - TRBV4-2 TGTGCCAGCAGCCGAACTCAGGGGGTCGGGGAGCCCCAGCATTTT CASSRTQGVGEPQHF
- TRBJ1-3 - TRBV6-6 TGTGCCAGCAGTTACGGGCAGCCCAACTCTGGAAACACCATATATTTT CASSYGQPNSGNTIYF
- TRBJ2-3 - TRBV20-1 TGCAGTGCAAGGGAGGATACGCAGTATTTT CSAREDTQYF
TRBD1 TRBJ2-3 - TRBV6-2/TRBV6-3 TGTGCCAGCAGTAACCGGGACAGGGGGTATTTT CASSNRDRGYF
- TRBJ1-5 few TRBV7-8 TGTGCCAGCAGCTTAGGGACAAATCAGCCCCAGCATTTT CASSLGTNQPQHF
- TRBJ1-5 once TRBV30 TGTGCCTGGGCTTTGAGTGCTAATCAGCCCCAGCATTTT CAWALSANQPQHF
- TRBJ2-2 - TRBV11-3 TGTGCCAGCAGCCCCGGACATTCCGCGAACACCGGGGAGCTGTTTTTT CASSPGHSANTGELFF
- TRBJ1-2 - TRBV3-1/TRBV3-2 TGTGCCAGCAGCCAAGATTTCTCAGGGGCCTATGGCTACACCTTC CASSQDFSGAYGYTF
TRBD2 TRBJ2-2 - TRBV3-1/TRBV3-2 TGTGCCAGCAGCCCCCTAGCGGGGGGGTTTTCCGGGGAGCTGTTTTTT CASSPLAGGFSGELFF
- TRBJ2-1 - TRBV5-1 TGCGCCAGCAGCCCACTGGGCGATGAGCAGTTCTTC CASSPLGDEQFF
TRBD1 TRBJ1-2 - TRBV29-1 TGCAGCGTAGGATTTGGGACAGGGGGCAACTATGGCTACACCTTC CSVGFGTGGNYGYTF
TRBD1 TRBJ2-5 - TRBV6-5 TGTGCCAGCAGTTACTACAGGACAGGGGCCAAAGAGACCCAGTACTTC CASSYYRTGAKETQYF
TRBD1 TRBJ2-3 - TRBV27 TGTGCCAGCAGAGGGGTCAGGGGGGATACGCAGTATTTT CASRGVRGDTQYF
- TRBJ1-2 once TRBV6-1 TGTGCCAGCAGTGAAAATCGCGGGGGCGCCGGCTACACCTTC CASSENRGGAGYTF
- TRBJ2-3 - TRBV7-8 TGTGCCAGCAGCGCCTACAGGGCAGATACGCAGTATTTT CASSAYRADTQYF
TRBD1 TRBJ2-3 few TRBV18 TGTGCCAGCTCGGACAGGGTGCCGGATACGCAGTATTTT CASSDRVPDTQYF
TRBD2 TRBJ2-1 once TRBV7-2 TGTGCCAGCAGCTCGTCTAGCGGGGACTCCTACAATGAGCAGTTCTTC CASSSSSGDSYNEQFF
TRBD1 TRBJ1-1 - TRBV5-1 TGCGCCAGCAGCGGTACAGGGGTGGACACTGAAGCTTTCTTT CASSGTGVDTEAFF
- TRBJ1-3 - TRBV4-2 TGTGCCAGCAGCCAAGACAGGGCAAACACCATATATTTT CASSQDRANTIYF
TRBD1 TRBJ1-3 - TRBV9 TGTGCCAGCAGCGTAGGGGACAGCGCTGGAAACACCATATATTTT CASSVGDSAGNTIYF
- TRBJ1-5 - TRBV6-5 TGTGCCAGCACGACTGGTAGGGGCGTGGCTCAGCCCCAGCATTTT CASTTGRGVAQPQHF
TRBD1 TRBJ2-2 - TRBV9 TGTGCCAGCAGCCCTGTGGGACAGGGGGTTACCGGGGAGCTGTTTTTT CASSPVGQGVTGELFF
- TRBJ2-3 - TRBV27 TGTGCCAGCAGTTTTGATAACAACCTCCCCGCAGATACGCAGTATTTT CASSFDNNLPADTQYF
TRBD2 TRBJ2-3 - TRBV9 TGTGCCAGCAGCGTAGTGTCTAGCGGCGGCACAGATACGCAGTATTTT CASSVVSSGGTDTQYF
TRBD1 TRBJ2-2 - TRBV6-5 TGTGCCAGCAGCCCCCGGACAGGGAACACCGGGGAGCTGTTTTTT CASSPRTGNTGELFF
- TRBJ1-1 - TRBV2 TGTGCCAGCAGTGATATGGCGACGGGAGCTTTCTTT CASSDMATGAFF
TRBD1 TRBJ2-3 - TRBV6-2/TRBV6-3 TGTGCCAGCAGTTCGGGACAGGGGCTTAGCACAGATACGCAGTATTTT CASSSGQGLSTDTQYF
TRBD1 TRBJ2-7 - TRBV5-1 TGCGCCAGCAGCCAGCCGGGACAGAACTACGAGCAGTACTTC CASSQPGQNYEQYF
TRBD2 TRBJ2-3 - TRBV7-3 TGTGCCAGCAGCCCACCGGGGGGGGATACGCAGTATTTT CASSPPGGDTQYF
- TRBJ1-2 - TRBV3-1/TRBV3-2 TGTGCCAGCAGCCAATTGGTAGGGAGGGCGAACTATGGCTACACCTTC CASSQLVGRANYGYTF
TRBD2 TRBJ2-3 - TRBV29-1 TGCAGCGTTGAGGGAGGGGACACAGATACGCAGTATTTT CSVEGGDTDTQYF